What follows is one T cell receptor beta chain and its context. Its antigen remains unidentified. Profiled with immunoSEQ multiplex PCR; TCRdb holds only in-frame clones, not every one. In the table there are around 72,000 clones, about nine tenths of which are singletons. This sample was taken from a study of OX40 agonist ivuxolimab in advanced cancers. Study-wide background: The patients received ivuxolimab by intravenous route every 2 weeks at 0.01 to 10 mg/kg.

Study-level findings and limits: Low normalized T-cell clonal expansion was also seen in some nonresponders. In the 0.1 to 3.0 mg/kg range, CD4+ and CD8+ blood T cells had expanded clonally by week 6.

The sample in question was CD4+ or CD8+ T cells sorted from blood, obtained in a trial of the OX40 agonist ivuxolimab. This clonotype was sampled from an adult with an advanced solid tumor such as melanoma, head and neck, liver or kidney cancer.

The CDR3 nucleotides are TGTGCCAGTAGTATATCCGGGACGGCAGACAGCGGGGAGCTGTTTTTT. Amino acids: CASSISGTADSGELFF. This chain joins TRBV19 and TRBJ2-2; perhaps D is TRBD1 or TRBD2 (5 bases each). Germline assignment: CDR1 LNHDA and CDR2 SQIVND (reference sequence). Trimming removed 2 bases at V and 7 bases at J, with 17 bases between. The CDR3 sequence is 16 residues long.